The clone carrying this T cell receptor (beta chain) occurred a few times. Antigen specificity is unknown. This CDR3 comprises 15 residues. Germline CDR1 reads MNHEY; CDR2 reads SVGAGI. V was pared by 0 bases and J by 0 bases, with 7 bases between. The investigators amplified TCR beta CDR3 regions from RNA transcripts. TCR CDR3 underwent first-round RT-PCR with the HTBI primer set. TCRdb re-called the multiplex PCR reads through MiXCR, storing one row per CDR3 protein. The sample shows some 350,000 distinct CDR3 sequences, roughly 25% of them seen only once. Graves' hyperthyroidism is called stable when ophthalmopathy does not progress within 18 months. Every diagnosis used clinical symptoms, serum thyroxine and TRAb, thyroid ultrasound and orbital computed tomography. The authors obtained PBMCs from about 9.5 ml of fresh peripheral blood. The data stem from a study of T cells in Graves' hyperthyroidism and ophthalmopathy. General study results and limits: Blood also showed most of the thyroid clonotypes that were expanded above 0.001.

The source of this sequence is a man over 45 with Graves' hyperthyroidism. What was sequenced was blood. The chain uses TRBV6-5 and TRBJ2-3, with unresolved D. The CDR3 bases are TGTGCCAGCAGTTACTCGGAAGTAAGCACAGATACGCAGTATTTT. Its translation: CASSYSEVSTDTQYF.